This T cell receptor (beta chain) originates from a study of T cells in Graves' hyperthyroidism and ophthalmopathy. Overall study: Any treatment followed the collection of peripheral blood at initial diagnosis.

The germline gives CDR1 SGHDT, CDR2 YYEEEE. This CDR3 has 15 amino acids. V was pared by 0 bases and J by 5 bases, with 2 bases of the junction left unmatched. This clonotype was seen at least ten times. Using RNA transcripts as the source, TCR beta CDR3 regions were amplified. Initially, a first-round RT-PCR of the TCR CDR3 employed the HTBI primer set. Each CDR3 protein is one row after TCRdb ran MiXCR on the multiplex PCR reads. Seen here are approximately 220,000 distinct CDR3 sequences, about 17% observed once, and the top ten hold about 48%. Input material: blood. The source of this sequence is a man in his forties or fifties with Graves' hyperthyroidism. The rearrangement uses TRBV5-6 and TRBJ1-4, with 9 bases that match TRBD1. CDR3 DNA: TGTGCCAGCAGCTTGGCCGGACAGGGGAATGAAAAACTGTTTTTT. Its translation is CASSLAGQGNEKLFF. Full variable domain (remainder filled in from reference TRBV5-6 and TRBJ1-4): DAGVTQSPTHLIKTRGQQVTLRCSPKSGHDTVSWYQQALGQGPQFIFQYYEEEERQRGNFPDRFSGHQFPNYSSELNVNALLLGDSALYLCASSLAGQGNEKLFFGSGTQLSVL.